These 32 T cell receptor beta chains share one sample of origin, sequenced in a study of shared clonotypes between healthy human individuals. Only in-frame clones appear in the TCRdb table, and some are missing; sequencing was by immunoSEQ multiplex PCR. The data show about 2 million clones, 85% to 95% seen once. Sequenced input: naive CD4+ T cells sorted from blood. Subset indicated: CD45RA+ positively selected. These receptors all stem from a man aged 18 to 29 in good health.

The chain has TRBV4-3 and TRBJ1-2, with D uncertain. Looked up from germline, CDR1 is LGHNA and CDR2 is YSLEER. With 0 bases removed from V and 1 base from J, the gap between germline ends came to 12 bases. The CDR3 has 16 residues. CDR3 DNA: TGCGCCAGCAGCCAAGATTTAGGCCCAGTTAACTATGGCTACACCTTC. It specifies CASSQDLGPVNYGYTF.

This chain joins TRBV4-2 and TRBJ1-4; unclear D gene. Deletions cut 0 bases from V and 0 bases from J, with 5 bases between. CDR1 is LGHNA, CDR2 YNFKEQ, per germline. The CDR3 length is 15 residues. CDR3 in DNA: TGTGCCAGCAGCCAAGATCTTGCAACTAATGAAAAACTGTTTTTT. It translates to CASSQDLATNEKLFF.

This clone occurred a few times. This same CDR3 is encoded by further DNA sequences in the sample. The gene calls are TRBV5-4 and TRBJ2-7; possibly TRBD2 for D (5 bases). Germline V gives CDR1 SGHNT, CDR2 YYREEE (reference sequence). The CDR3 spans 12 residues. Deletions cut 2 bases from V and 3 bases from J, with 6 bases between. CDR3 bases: TGTGCCAGCAGCTTAGAGGGCTACGAGCAGTACTTC. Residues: CASSLEGYEQYF.

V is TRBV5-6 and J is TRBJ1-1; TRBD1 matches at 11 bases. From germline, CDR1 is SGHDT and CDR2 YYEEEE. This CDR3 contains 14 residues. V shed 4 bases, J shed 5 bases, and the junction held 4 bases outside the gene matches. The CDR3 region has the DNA TGTGCCAGCAGCACCGGGACAGGGGGGACTGAAGCTTTCTTT. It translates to CASSTGTGGTEAFF.

DNA for the CDR3: TGCGCCAGCAGCCCCGGGACGACACGGGCAGATACGCAGTATTTT. This sequence encodes CASSPGTTRADTQYF. This rearrangement joins TRBV5-1 to TRBJ2-3; D possibly uses TRBD1 or TRBD2 (5 bases each). Per the germline V gene, CDR1 is SGHRS and CDR2 is YFSETQ. This CDR3 is built from 15 residues. Trimming took 4 bases from V and 4 from J, leaving 16 bases between them. Supplemented by reference TRBV5-1 and TRBJ2-3, the full variable domain reads KAGVTQTPRYLIKTRGQQVTLSCSPISGHRSVSWYQQTPGQGLQFLFEYFSETQRNKGNFPGRFSGRQFSNSRSEMNVSTLELGDSALYLCASSPGTTRADTQYFGPGTRLTVL.

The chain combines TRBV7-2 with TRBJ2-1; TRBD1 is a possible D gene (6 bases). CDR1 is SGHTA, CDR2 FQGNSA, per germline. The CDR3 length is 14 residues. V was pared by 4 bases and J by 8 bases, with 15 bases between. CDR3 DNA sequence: TGTGCCAGCAGCTCACAAACAGGGTTACATGAGCAGTTCTTC. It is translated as CASSSQTGLHEQFF.

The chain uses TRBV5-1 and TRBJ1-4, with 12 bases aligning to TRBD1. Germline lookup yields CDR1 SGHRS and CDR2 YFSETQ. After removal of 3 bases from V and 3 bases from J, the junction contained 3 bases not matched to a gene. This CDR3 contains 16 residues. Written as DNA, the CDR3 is TGCGCCAGCAGCTGGGGACAGGGGGCAGCTAATGAAAAACTGTTTTTT. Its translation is CASSWGQGAANEKLFF.

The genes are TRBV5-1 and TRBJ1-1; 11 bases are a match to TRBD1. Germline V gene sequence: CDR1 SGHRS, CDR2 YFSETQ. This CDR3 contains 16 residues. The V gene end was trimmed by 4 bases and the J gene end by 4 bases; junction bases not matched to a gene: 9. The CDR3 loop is CASSVGQGVGGTEAFF. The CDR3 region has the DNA TGCGCCAGCAGCGTGGGACAGGGGGTCGGCGGCACTGAAGCTTTCTTT.

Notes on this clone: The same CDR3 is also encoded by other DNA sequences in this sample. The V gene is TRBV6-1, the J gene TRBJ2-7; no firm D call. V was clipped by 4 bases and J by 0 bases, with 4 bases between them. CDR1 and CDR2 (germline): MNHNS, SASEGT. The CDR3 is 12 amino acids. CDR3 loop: CASSVGSYEQYF. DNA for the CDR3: TGTGCCAGCAGTGTGGGCTCCTACGAGCAGTACTTC.

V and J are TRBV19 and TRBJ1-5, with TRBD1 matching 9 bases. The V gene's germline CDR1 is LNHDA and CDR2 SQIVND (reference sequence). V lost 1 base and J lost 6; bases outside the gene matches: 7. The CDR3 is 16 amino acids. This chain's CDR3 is CASSIGGQGQGQPQHF. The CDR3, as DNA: TGTGCCAGTAGTATAGGTGGACAGGGGCAGGGTCAGCCCCAGCATTTT.

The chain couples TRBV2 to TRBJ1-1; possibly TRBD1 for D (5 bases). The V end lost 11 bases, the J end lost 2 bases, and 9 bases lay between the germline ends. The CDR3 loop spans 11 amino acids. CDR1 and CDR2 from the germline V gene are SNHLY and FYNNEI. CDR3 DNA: TGTGCCCGGAGGGGTAACACTGAAGCTTTCTTT. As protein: CARRGNTEAFF.

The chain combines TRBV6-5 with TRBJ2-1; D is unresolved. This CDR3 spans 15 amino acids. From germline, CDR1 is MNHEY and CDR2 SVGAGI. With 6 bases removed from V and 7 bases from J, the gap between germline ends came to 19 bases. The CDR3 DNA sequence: TGTGCCAGCAGGCCCAACACTCCAGGCCGGAATGAGCAGTTCTTC. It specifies CASRPNTPGRNEQFF.

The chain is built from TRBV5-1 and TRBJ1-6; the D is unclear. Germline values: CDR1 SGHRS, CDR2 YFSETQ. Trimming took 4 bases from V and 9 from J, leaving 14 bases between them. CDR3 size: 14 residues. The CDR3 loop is CASSLDPPSSPLHF. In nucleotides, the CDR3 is TGCGCCAGCAGCCTCGATCCCCCGAGTTCACCCCTCCACTTT.

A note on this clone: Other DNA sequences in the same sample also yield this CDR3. The CDR3: CASSPGTNYGYTF. The CDR3 DNA is TGTGCCAGCTCACCGGGAACTAACTATGGCTACACCTTC. This sequence joins TRBV18 and TRBJ1-2; D uncertain. Trimming stripped 3 bases from V and 0 bases from J, with 5 bases between. The germline V gene encodes CDR1 KGHSH and CDR2 LQKENI. This CDR3 contains 13 residues.

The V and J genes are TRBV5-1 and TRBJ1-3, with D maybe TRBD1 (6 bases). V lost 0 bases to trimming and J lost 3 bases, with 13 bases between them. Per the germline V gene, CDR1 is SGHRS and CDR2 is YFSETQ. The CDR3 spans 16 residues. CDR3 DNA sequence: TGCGCCAGCAGCTTGGAGGTGGGGGCGCGTGGAAACACCATATATTTT. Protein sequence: CASSLEVGARGNTIYF.

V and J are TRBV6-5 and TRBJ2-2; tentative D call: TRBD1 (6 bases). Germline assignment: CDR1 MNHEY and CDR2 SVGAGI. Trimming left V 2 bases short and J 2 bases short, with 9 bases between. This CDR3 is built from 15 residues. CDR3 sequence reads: CASSYRQDNTGELFF. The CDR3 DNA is TGTGCCAGCAGTTACAGACAGGACAACACCGGGGAGCTGTTTTTT.

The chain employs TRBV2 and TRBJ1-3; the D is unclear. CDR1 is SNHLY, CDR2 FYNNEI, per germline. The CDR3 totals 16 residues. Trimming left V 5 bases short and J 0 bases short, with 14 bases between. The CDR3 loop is CASSSLPAGSGNTIYF. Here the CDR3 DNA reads TGTGCCAGCAGTTCGCTACCGGCGGGCTCTGGAAACACCATATATTTT.

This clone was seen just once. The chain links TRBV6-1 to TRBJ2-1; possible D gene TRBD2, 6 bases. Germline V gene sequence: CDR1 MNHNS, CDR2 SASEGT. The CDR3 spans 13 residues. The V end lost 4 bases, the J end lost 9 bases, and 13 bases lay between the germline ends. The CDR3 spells CASSALTRFEQFF. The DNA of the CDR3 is TGTGCCAGCAGTGCCTTGACTAGATTTGAGCAGTTCTTC.

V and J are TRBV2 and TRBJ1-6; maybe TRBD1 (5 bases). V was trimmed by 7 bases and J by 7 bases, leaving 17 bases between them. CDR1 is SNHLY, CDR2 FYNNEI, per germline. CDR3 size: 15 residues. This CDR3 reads CASTLEDTPNSPLHF. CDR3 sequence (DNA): TGTGCCAGCACACTCGAGGACACTCCGAATTCACCCCTCCACTTT.

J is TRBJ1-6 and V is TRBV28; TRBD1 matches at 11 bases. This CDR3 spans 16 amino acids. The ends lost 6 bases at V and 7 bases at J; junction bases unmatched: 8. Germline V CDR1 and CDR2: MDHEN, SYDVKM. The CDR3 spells CASRSGDRGNNSPLHF. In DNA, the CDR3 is TGTGCCAGCAGATCTGGGGACAGGGGGAACAATTCACCCCTCCACTTT.

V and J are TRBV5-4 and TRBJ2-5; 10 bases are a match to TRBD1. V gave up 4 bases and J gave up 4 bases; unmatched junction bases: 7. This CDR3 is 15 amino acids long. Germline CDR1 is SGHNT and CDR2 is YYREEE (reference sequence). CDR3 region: CASSDTGQGRETQYF. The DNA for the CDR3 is TGTGCCAGCAGCGACACGGGACAGGGGAGAGAGACCCAGTACTTC.

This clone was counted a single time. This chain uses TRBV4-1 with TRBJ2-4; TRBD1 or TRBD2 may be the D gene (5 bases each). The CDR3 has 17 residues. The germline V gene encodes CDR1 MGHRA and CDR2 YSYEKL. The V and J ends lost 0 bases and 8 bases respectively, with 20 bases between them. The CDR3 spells CASSQDPGPGGRDIQYF. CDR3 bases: TGCGCCAGCAGCCAAGACCCCGGACCTGGGGGTAGGGACATTCAGTACTTC.

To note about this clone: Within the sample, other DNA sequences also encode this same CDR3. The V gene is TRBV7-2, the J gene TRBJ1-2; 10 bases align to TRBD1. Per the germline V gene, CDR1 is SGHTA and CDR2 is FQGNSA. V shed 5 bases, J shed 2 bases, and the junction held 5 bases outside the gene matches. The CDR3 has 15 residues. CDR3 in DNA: TGTGCCAGCAGCATACGGACAGGGGGGAACTATGGCTACACCTTC. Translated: CASSIRTGGNYGYTF.

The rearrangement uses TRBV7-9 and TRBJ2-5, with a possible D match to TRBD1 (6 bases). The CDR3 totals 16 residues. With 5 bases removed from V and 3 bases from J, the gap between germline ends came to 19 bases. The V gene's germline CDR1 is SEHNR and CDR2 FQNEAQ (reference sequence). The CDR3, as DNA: TGTGCCAGCAGCCGCCCGGGACACAAACCAGAAGAGACCCAGTACTTC. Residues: CASSRPGHKPEETQYF.

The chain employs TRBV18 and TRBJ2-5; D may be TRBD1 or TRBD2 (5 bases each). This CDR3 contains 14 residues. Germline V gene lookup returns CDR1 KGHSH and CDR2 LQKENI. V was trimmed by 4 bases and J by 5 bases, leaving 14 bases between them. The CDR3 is CASSQGSGWETQYF. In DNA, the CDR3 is TGTGCCAGCTCACAGGGGAGCGGATGGGAGACCCAGTACTTC.

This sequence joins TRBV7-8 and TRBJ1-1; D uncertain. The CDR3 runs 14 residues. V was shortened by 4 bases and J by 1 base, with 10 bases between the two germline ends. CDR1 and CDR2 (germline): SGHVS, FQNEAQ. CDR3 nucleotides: TGTGCCAGCAGCTCGATCCGGGCGAACACTGAAGCTTTCTTT. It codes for CASSSIRANTEAFF.

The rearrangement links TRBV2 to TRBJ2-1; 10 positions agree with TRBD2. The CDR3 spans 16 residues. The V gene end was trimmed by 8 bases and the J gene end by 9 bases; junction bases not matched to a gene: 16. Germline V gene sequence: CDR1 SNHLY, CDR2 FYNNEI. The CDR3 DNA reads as TGTGCCAGCGGGGCCCGCAGCGGGGGGGCCGCGGGTGAGCAGTTCTTC. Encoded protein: CASGARSGGAAGEQFF.

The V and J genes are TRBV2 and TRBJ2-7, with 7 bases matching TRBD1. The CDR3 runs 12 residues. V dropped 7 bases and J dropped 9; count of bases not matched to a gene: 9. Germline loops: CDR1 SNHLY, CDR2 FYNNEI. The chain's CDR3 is CASMDRSPGQYF. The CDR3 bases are TGTGCCAGCATGGACAGGTCACCCGGGCAGTACTTC. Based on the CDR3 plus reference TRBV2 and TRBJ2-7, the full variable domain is EPEVTQTPSHQVTQMGQEVILRCVPISNHLYFYWYRQILGQKVEFLVSFYNNEISEKSEIFDDQFSVERPDGSNFTLKIRSTKLEDSAMYFCASMDRSPGQYFGPGTRLTVT.

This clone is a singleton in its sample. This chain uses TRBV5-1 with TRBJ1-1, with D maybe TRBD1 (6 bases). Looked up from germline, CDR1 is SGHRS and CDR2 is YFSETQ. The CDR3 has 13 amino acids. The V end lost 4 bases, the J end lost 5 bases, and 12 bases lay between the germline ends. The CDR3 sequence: CASSPGQRTEAFF. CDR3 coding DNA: TGCGCCAGCAGCCCCGGACAGAGAACTGAAGCTTTCTTT.

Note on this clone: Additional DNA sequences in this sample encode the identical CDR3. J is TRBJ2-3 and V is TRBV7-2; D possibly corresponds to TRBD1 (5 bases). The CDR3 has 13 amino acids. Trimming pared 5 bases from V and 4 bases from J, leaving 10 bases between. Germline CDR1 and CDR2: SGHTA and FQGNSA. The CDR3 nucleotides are TGTGCCAGCAGCCCATTAGGGGCAGATACGCAGTATTTT. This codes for CASSPLGADTQYF.

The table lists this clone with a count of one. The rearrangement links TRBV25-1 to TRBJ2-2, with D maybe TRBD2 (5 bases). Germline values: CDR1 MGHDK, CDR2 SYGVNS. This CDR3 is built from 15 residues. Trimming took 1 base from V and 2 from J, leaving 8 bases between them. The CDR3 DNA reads TGTGCCAGCAGTGAATTTGGACTTAACACCGGGGAGCTGTTTTTT. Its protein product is CASSEFGLNTGELFF. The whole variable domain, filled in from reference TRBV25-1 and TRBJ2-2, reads EADIYQTPRYLVIGTGKKITLECSQTMGHDKMYWYQQDPGMELHLIHYSYGVNSTEKGDLSSESTVSRIRTEHFPLTLESARPSHTSQYLCASSEFGLNTGELFFGEGSRLTVL.

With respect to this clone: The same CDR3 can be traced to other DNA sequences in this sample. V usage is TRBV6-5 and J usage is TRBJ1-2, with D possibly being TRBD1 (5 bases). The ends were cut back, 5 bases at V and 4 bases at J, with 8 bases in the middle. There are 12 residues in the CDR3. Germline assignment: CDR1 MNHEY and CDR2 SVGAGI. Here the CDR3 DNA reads TGTGCCAGCAGTCGGGACTTCTATGGCTACACCTTC. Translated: CASSRDFYGYTF.